The 18 T cell receptor beta chains below all came from one sample that was sequenced in a study of blood T cell repertoires in COVID-19. Repertoires were generated with immunoSEQ multiplex PCR, while TCRdb's copy carries only in-frame clones and drops some. The sample holds a few hundred thousand clones, 75% to 90% seen once. Sample: PBMCs or T cells enriched from blood (not recorded which). These receptors all come from a woman between 50 and 59 years old who had recovered from COVID-19.

This chain uses TRBV19 with TRBJ2-1; 7 bases are shared with TRBD2. V lost 6 bases, J lost 0 bases, and 5 bases stayed unmatched. CDR3 size: 15 residues. Germline lookup yields CDR1 LNHDA and CDR2 SQIVND (reference sequence). This CDR3 reads CASSPGGSSYNEQFF. CDR3 sequence (DNA): TGTGCCAGTAGCCCCGGCGGGAGCTCCTACAATGAGCAGTTCTTC. Supplemented by reference TRBV19 and TRBJ2-1, the full variable domain reads DGGITQSPKYLFRKEGQNVTLSCEQNLNHDAMYWYRQDPGQGLRLIYYSQIVNDFQKGDIAEGYSVSREKKESFPLTVTSAQKNPTAFYLCASSPGGSSYNEQFFGPGTRLTVL.

The genes are TRBV5-6 and TRBJ1-2, with TRBD1 identical over 8 bases. Germline CDR1 SGHDT, CDR2 YYEEEE. The CDR3 runs 18 residues. V lost 1 base, J lost 5 bases, and 16 bases stayed unmatched. CDR3 sequence: CASSLRWMTGAKFYGYTF. The DNA for the CDR3 is TGTGCCAGCAGCTTGAGATGGATGACAGGGGCAAAATTTTATGGCTACACCTTC.

This rearrangement joins TRBV30 to TRBJ2-7; maybe TRBD1 (6 bases). In germline, CDR1 is GTSNPN, CDR2 SVGIG (reference sequence). Between the trimmed V and J ends, which lost 3 bases and 2 bases, there was a span of 20 bases. This CDR3 is built from 16 residues. This CDR3 reads CAWSPPPPGATYEQYF. In DNA form, the CDR3 reads TGTGCCTGGAGCCCCCCGCCGCCAGGGGCGACCTACGAGCAGTACTTC.

This chain uses TRBV3-1 (or the pseudogene TRBV3-2) with TRBJ1-1; TRBD1 is a possible D gene (5 bases). Germline assignment: CDR1 LGHDT and CDR2 YNNKEL (reference sequence). The length of the CDR3 is 15 residues. Trimming removed 4 bases at V and 4 bases at J, with 16 bases between. CDR3 amino acids: CASSPHRGAGTEAFF. In DNA, the CDR3 is TGTGCCAGCAGCCCCCACCGTGGGGCAGGCACTGAAGCTTTCTTT.

The table lists this clone with a few counts. The V and J genes are TRBV11-2 and TRBJ2-5; D unresolved. The CDR3 length is 13 residues. CDR1 and CDR2 (germline): SGHAT, FQNNGV. Trimming shortened V by 1 base and J by 4 bases, and 7 bases separated the two germline ends. This chain's CDR3 is CASSLGFGETQYF. CDR3 nucleotides: TGTGCCAGCAGCTTAGGGTTCGGAGAGACCCAGTACTTC.

The V gene is TRBV6-5, the J gene TRBJ1-6; TRBD1 agrees at 7 bases. Germline CDR1 is MNHEY and CDR2 is SVGAGI. The CDR3 contains 13 residues. The junction had 3 bases not matched to a gene; V was cut back by 6 bases and J by 7 bases. In nucleotides, the CDR3 is TGTGCCAGCAGAAGGGGACAGAATTCACCCCTCCACTTT. Translation: CASRRGQNSPLHF.

V and J are TRBV9 and TRBJ2-2; the match to TRBD2 covers 9 bases. CDR1 is SGDLS and CDR2 is YYNGEE in the germline V gene. The V segment lost 0 bases and the J segment 4 bases; nucleotides outside the gene matches: 1. The CDR3 is 15 amino acids. The DNA of the CDR3 is TGTGCCAGCAGCGTAGGACTAGCGGTCACCGGGGAGCTGTTTTTT. It translates to CASSVGLAVTGELFF.

This clone was seen a single time. This rearrangement joins TRBV25-1 to TRBJ1-6; D call uncertain. The CDR3 loop spans 13 amino acids. The ends were cut back, 1 base at V and 9 bases at J, with 7 bases in the middle. CDR1 and CDR2 (germline): MGHDK, SYGVNS. CDR3 region: CASSELQLSPLHF. The CDR3 nucleotides read TGTGCCAGCAGTGAATTGCAACTTTCACCCCTCCACTTT. The full variable domain, rest sourced from reference TRBV25-1 and TRBJ1-6, is EADIYQTPRYLVIGTGKKITLECSQTMGHDKMYWYQQDPGMELHLIHYSYGVNSTEKGDLSSESTVSRIRTEHFPLTLESARPSHTSQYLCASSELQLSPLHFGNGTRLTVT.

V usage is TRBV4-1 and J usage is TRBJ1-4, with 10 bases matching TRBD1. Germline lookup yields CDR1 MGHRA and CDR2 YSYEKL. The CDR3 length is 16 residues. The V and J ends lost 0 bases and 8 bases, in that order; junction bases with no gene match: 6. CDR3 coding DNA: TGCGCCAGCAGCCAAGAGCGACAGGGGGCTAGGGAAAAACTGTTTTTT. It specifies CASSQERQGAREKLFF.

The rearrangement links TRBV19 to TRBJ1-1; 8 nucleotides agree with TRBD1. The germline V gene encodes CDR1 LNHDA and CDR2 SQIVND (reference sequence). This CDR3 region has 14 residues. The J segment lost 11 bases and the V segment lost 3 bases, leaving 11 bases of the junction unmatched. CDR3 loop: CASSIQGTGTLAFF. The CDR3, as DNA: TGTGCCAGTAGTATTCAAGGGACAGGTACTTTGGCTTTCTTT.

The chain uses TRBV3-1 (or the pseudogene TRBV3-2) and TRBJ1-2; D perhaps matches TRBD1 (6 bases). The CDR3 length is 13 residues. Trimming cost V 4 bases and J 4 bases, with 10 bases left between them. The germline V gene has CDR1 LGHDT and CDR2 YNNKEL (reference sequence). DNA of the CDR3: TGTGCCAGCAGCCTGACAGGAACCTATGGCTACACCTTC. Amino acids: CASSLTGTYGYTF.

The J gene is TRBJ2-4, the V gene TRBV5-1; tentative D call: TRBD2 (6 bases). CDR1 and CDR2 (germline): SGHRS, YFSETQ. Trimming pared 4 bases from V and 0 bases from J, leaving 8 bases between. The CDR3 is 14 residues long. CDR3 DNA sequence: TGCGCCAGCAGCGAGGGACTAGCCAAAAACATTCAGTACTTC. It is translated as CASSEGLAKNIQYF.

To note about this clone: Other DNA sequences in the sample encode the same CDR3. This chain links TRBV11-2 with TRBJ2-7; 7 bases map to TRBD2. The V gene end was trimmed by 0 bases and the J gene end by 0 bases; junction bases not matched to a gene: 2. This CDR3 is built from 15 residues. The germline gives CDR1 SGHAT, CDR2 FQNNGV. The CDR3 spells CASSLERGSSYEQYF. In DNA form, the CDR3 reads TGTGCCAGCAGCTTAGAGCGGGGGAGCTCCTACGAGCAGTACTTC.

The chain uses TRBV2 and TRBJ2-7; 13 positions match TRBD2. CDR3 length equals 15 residues. Germline CDR1 reads SNHLY; CDR2 reads FYNNEI. V lost 8 bases, J lost 2 bases, and 6 bases stayed unmatched. The CDR3 nucleotides read TGTGCCAGCCAAACACTAGCGGGAGGGCCCTACGAGCAGTACTTC. Residues: CASQTLAGGPYEQYF.

The genes are TRBV18 and TRBJ1-5; D may be TRBD1 (5 bases). Germline V gives CDR1 KGHSH, CDR2 LQKENI. This CDR3 has 17 amino acids. V was trimmed by 4 bases and J by 4 bases, leaving 20 bases between them. CDR3 sequence (DNA): TGTGCCAGCTCACGGAGGGGAATACCAGATGGGAATCAGCCCCAGCATTTT. It specifies CASSRRGIPDGNQPQHF.

The rearrangement links TRBV18 to TRBJ1-1; no definite D call. V shed 5 bases and J shed 5 bases, with 12 bases lying between them. The CDR3 extends over 13 amino acids. Germline CDR1 KGHSH, CDR2 LQKENI. The DNA of the CDR3 is TGTGCCAGCTCAGGGCAGGACTTGACTGAAGCTTTCTTT. It encodes CASSGQDLTEAFF.

A single count supports this clone. This chain links TRBV10-3 with TRBJ2-7, with D possibly being TRBD1 (5 bases). Germline CDR1 is ENHRY and CDR2 is SYGVKD. Between the trimmed V and J ends, which lost 5 bases and 5 bases, there was a span of 7 bases. The CDR3 sequence is 11 residues long. CDR3 nucleotides: TGTGCCATCAGTCAGGACAACGAGCAGTACTTC. Its translation is CAISQDNEQYF.

This sequence joins TRBV19 and TRBJ1-1; D not certain. Germline lookup yields CDR1 LNHDA and CDR2 SQIVND (reference sequence). The CDR3 covers 17 residues. V shed 5 bases and J shed 0 bases, with 19 bases lying between them. The CDR3 is CASSLRPRSDMNTEAFF. The CDR3 DNA is TGTGCCAGTAGTCTTCGCCCCAGGTCGGATATGAACACTGAAGCTTTCTTT.